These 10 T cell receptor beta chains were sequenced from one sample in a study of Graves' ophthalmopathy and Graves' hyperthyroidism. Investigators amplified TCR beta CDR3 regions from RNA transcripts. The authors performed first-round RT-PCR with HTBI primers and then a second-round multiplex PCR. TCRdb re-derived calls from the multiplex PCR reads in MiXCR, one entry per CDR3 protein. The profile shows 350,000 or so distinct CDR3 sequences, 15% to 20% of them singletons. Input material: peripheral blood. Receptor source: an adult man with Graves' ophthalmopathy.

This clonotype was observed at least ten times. CDR3 in DNA: TGTGCCAGCAGAGGGGGGCGGAACACCGGGGAGCTGTTTTTT. Its protein product is CASRGGRNTGELFF. The chain recombines TRBV6-1 with TRBJ2-2; D is tentatively TRBD1 or TRBD2 (6 bases each). The CDR3 consists of 14 residues. V shed 6 bases and J shed 1 base, with 9 bases lying between them. Germline assignment: CDR1 MNHNS and CDR2 SASEGT.

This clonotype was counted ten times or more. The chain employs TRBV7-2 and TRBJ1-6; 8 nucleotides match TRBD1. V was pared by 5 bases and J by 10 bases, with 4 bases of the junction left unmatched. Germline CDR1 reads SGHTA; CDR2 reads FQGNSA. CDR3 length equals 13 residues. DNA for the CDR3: TGTGCCAGCAGCCCAGGGGGCCGGTCACCCCTCCACTTT. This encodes CASSPGGRSPLHF.

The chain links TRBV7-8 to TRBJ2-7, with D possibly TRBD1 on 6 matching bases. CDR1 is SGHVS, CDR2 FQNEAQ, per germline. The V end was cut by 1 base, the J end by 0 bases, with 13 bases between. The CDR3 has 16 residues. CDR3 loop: CASSLGRGPLSYEQYF. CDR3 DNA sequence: TGTGCCAGCAGCTTAGGCAGGGGCCCACTCTCCTACGAGCAGTACTTC.

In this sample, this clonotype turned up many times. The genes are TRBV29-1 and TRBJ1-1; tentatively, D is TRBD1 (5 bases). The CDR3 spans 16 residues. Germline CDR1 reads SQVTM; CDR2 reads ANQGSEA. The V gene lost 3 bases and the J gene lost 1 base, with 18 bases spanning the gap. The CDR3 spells CSVDSGRMGRNTEAFF. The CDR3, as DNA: TGCAGCGTTGATTCCGGTCGCATGGGGCGGAACACTGAAGCTTTCTTT.

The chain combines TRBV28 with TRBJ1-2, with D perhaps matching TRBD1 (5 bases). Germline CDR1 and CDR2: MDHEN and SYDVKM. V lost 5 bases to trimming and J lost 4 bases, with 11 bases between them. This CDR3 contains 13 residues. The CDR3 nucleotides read TGTGCCAGCAGTACAATCAGGGCCTATGGCTACACCTTC. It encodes CASSTIRAYGYTF.

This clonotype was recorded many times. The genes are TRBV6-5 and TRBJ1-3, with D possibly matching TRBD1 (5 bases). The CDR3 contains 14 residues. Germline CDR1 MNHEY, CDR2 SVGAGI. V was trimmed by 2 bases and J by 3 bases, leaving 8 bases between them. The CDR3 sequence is CASSYGGLGNTIYF. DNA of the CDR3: TGTGCCAGCAGTTACGGGGGACTTGGAAACACCATATATTTT.

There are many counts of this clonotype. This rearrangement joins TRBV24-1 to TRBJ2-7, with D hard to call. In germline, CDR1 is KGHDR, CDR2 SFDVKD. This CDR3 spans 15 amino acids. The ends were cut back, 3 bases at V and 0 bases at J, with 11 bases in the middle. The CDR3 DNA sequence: TGTGCCACCAGTGATGAGGTCCTGAGCTCCTACGAGCAGTACTTC. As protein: CATSDEVLSSYEQYF.

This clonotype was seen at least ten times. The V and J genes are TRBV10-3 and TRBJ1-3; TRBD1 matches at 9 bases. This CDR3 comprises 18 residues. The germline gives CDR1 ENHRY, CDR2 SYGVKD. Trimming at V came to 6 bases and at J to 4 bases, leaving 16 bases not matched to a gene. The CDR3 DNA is TGTGCCATCAGAGATAAGGGACAGGGTAACCAAGGAGGAAACACCATATATTTT. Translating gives CAIRDKGQGNQGGNTIYF.

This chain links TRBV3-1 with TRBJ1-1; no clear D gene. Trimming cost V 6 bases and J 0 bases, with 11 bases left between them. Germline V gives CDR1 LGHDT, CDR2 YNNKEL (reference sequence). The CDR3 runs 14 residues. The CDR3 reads CASSSYSLNTEAFF. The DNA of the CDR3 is TGTGCCAGCAGTTCTTATAGCTTGAACACTGAAGCTTTCTTT.

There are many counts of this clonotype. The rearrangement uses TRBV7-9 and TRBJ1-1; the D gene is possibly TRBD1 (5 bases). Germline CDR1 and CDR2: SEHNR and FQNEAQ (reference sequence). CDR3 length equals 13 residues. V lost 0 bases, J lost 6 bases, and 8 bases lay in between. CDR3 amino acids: CASSLAGAPEAFF. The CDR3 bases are TGTGCCAGCAGCTTAGCAGGGGCCCCTGAAGCTTTCTTT.